This T cell receptor (beta chain) originates from a study of blood T cell repertoires in COVID-19. Unmatched junction bases numbered 3, after V lost 7 bases and J lost 0 bases. The germline V gene has CDR1 LNHDA and CDR2 SQIVND (reference sequence). The CDR3 is 15 amino acids. Adults between about 18 and 95 years of age took part from fewer than 30 US areas. Participants' own reports of clinical history determined their cohort assignment. This clone turned up a few times. As handled by the study authors: Estimated nucleated cell counts came from reference gene primer amplification. Clones were read by immunoSEQ multiplex PCR, and TCRdb kept only the in-frame ones, dropping some. Clone size and the V and J calls come from that table; the DNA yielded D and trimming. This table holds 250,000 to 300,000 clones, approximately 91% found once.

The chain is built from TRBV19 and TRBJ1-6; 7 nucleotides match TRBD1. This sequence originates from a woman aged 40 to 50 with acute COVID-19. Sequencing used PBMCs or T cells enriched from blood (not recorded which). The CDR3 here is CASTGTASYNSPLHF. CDR3 nucleotides: TGTGCCAGTACCGGGACAGCCTCCTATAATTCACCCCTCCACTTT.